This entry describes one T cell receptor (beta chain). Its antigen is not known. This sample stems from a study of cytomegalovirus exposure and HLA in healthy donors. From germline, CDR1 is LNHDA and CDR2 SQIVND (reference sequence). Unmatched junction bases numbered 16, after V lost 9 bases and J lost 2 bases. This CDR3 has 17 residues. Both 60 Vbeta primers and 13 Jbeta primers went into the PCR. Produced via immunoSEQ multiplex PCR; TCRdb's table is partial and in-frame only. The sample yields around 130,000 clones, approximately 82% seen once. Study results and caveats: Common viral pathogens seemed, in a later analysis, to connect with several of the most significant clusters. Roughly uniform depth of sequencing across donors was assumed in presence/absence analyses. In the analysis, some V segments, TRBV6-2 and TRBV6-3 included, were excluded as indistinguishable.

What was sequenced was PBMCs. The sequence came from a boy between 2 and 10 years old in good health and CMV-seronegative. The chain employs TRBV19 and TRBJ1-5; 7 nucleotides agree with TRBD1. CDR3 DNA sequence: TGTGCCAGCCCGCCGGCCCCCAGGGACAGCCGCAATCAGCCCCAGCATTTT. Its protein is CASPPAPRDSRNQPQHF.